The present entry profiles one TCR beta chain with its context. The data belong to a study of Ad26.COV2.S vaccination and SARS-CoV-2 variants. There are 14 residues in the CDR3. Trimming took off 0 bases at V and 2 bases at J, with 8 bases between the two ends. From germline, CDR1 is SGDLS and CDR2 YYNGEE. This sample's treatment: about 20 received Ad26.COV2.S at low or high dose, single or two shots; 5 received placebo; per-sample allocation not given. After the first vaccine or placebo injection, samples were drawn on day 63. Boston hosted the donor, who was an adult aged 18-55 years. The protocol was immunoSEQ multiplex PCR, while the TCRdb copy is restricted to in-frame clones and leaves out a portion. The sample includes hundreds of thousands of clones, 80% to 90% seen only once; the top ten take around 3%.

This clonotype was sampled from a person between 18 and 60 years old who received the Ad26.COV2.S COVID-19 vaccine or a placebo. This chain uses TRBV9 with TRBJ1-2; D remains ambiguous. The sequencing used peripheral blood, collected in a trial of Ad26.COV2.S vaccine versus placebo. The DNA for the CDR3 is TGTGCCAGCAGCGTAGGATCGGGGAACTATGGCTACACCTTC. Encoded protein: CASSVGSGNYGYTF.